This is a list of T cell receptor beta chains from one sample in a study of shared clonotypes between healthy human individuals. TCRdb's copy holds only in-frame clones and misses some; the assay was immunoSEQ multiplex PCR. The table shows over 2 million clones, with around 92% occurring only once. Sequencing used naive CD4+ T cells from PBMCs. These receptors were obtained from a young man in good health. Some clones in this sample may be carry-over from other donors' samples. CDR3s include the opening cysteine and the closing phenylalanine or tryptophan. The D gene is left open where the match is weak. Not all rows give a size; the values are once, few, many and, for expanded clones, a class.

>once|TRBD1|TRBV7-2|TRBJ1-1|14
TGTGCCAGCAGCCGCGACAGGGTGAGGACTGAAGCTTTCTTT
CASSRDRVRTEAFF
>once|TRBD1|TRBV7-9|TRBJ2-1|15
TGTGCCAGCAGCACCCGACAGGGGCCCTACAATGAGCAGTTCTTC
CASSTRQGPYNEQFF
>.|.|TRBV7-3|TRBJ2-3|14
TGTGCCAGCAGTTATAATACCTTCAGCGATACGCAGTATTTT
CASSYNTFSDTQYF
>.|TRBD2|TRBV19|TRBJ2-4|17
TGTGCCAGTAGTATAGATCGGCGGGAGGGTGCCAAAAACATTCAGTACTTC
CASSIDRREGAKNIQYF
>.|.|TRBV7-2|TRBJ2-1|13
TGTGCCAGCAGCATCGGGTCCTCGGTTGAGCAGTTCTTC
CASSIGSSVEQFF
>few|TRBD1|TRBV19|TRBJ2-7|17
TGTGCCAGTAGTACCCAATCCTCAGGGGGCCGTGCGTACGAGCAGTACTTC
CASSTQSSGGRAYEQYF
>.|TRBD1|TRBV5-4|TRBJ2-6|18
TGTGCCAGCAGCCCCAGGACAGGGAACCCCTCTGGGGCCAACGTCCTGACTTTC
CASSPRTGNPSGANVLTF
>.|TRBD1|TRBV2|TRBJ2-7|14
TGTGCCAGCAACGGACAGGGGGCTAACTACGAGCAGTACTTC
CASNGQGANYEQYF
>.|.|TRBV7-6|TRBJ1-4|15
TGTGCCAGCAGTCTCAGCACAGGGCTGAATGAAAAACTGTTTTTT
CASSLSTGLNEKLFF
>.|.|TRBV6-1|TRBJ1-1|15
TGTGCCAGCAGTCCAAACGATTCCTTGGGCACTGAAGCTTTCTTT
CASSPNDSLGTEAFF
>.|.|TRBV5-1|TRBJ1-1|15
TGCGCCAGCAGCTGGGATGGGGGAGGGCACACTGAAGCTTTCTTT
CASSWDGGGHTEAFF
>.|.|TRBV15|TRBJ2-6|16
TGTGCCACAGAAGCAGGACACAGCTCTGGGGCCAACGTCCTGACTTTC
CATEAGHSSGANVLTF
>.|.|TRBV25-1|TRBJ2-5|13
TGTGCCAGCAGTGCGACTAGTAAAGAGACCCAGTACTTC
CASSATSKETQYF
>.|.|TRBV6-5|TRBJ1-1|14
TGTGCCAGCATGTCCGTCGATTTGGGGCAGCAAGCTTTCTTT
CASMSVDLGQQAFF
>.|TRBD1|TRBV6-1|TRBJ2-3|16
TGTGCCAGCAGTGCGGCCCCGGGACAGGGCACAGATACGCAGTATTTT
CASSAAPGQGTDTQYF
>few|.|TRBV2|TRBJ1-5|13
TGTGCCAGCATGGACGGACAAACTGGGCCCCAGCATTTT
CASMDGQTGPQHF
>.|.|TRBV9|TRBJ2-1|14
TGTGCCAGCAGCGTGGGGCGGGCCAACAATGAGCAGTTCTTC
CASSVGRANNEQFF
>.|.|TRBV29-1|TRBJ2-2|14
TGCAGCGTTGAAGTTAGGAGGAACACCGGGGAGCTGTTTTTT
CSVEVRRNTGELFF
>.|.|TRBV13|TRBJ2-3|13
TGTGCCAGCAGCTCCAGGGGAGCAGATACGCAGTATTTT
CASSSRGADTQYF
>.|TRBD1|TRBV5-6|TRBJ2-7|14
TGTGCCAGCAAGGGAGGGACAGGGGGTAGCGAGCAGTACTTC
CASKGGTGGSEQYF
>.|.|TRBV5-5|TRBJ2-1|10
TGTGCCAGCGGTTGGGATGAGCAGTTCTTC
CASGWDEQFF
>.|.|TRBV11-2|TRBJ2-7|13
TGTGCCAGCAGCGGAGCGGCAAGCTACGAGCAGTACTTC
CASSGAASYEQYF
>.|.|TRBV6-4|TRBJ1-6|13
TGTGCCAGCAGTGCGTCAGTAAATTCACCCCTCCACTTT
CASSASVNSPLHF
>.|.|TRBV18|TRBJ1-3|19
TGTGCCAGCTCACCACGTCCCCTCTTGGATAGTATGTCTGGAAACACCATATATTTT
CASSPRPLLDSMSGNTIYF
>.|.|TRBV28|TRBJ1-2|14
TGTGCCAGCAGTATACAGGGTTTAACCTATGGCTACACCTTC
CASSIQGLTYGYTF
>.|.|TRBV29-1|TRBJ2-5|13
TGCAGCGTTGGGTACGGGGGCGGCGAGACCCAGTACTTC
CSVGYGGGETQYF
>once|.|TRBV5-1|TRBJ1-1|13
TGCGCCAGCAGGGTCAACCCGAACGCTGAAGCTTTCTTT
CASRVNPNAEAFF
>once|.|TRBV9|TRBJ1-3|15
TGTGCCAGCAGCGTAGGATGGGACTCTGGAAACACCATATATTTT
CASSVGWDSGNTIYF
>.|.|TRBV5-1|TRBJ2-5|16
TGCGCCAGCAGCTTGACCGCCGGGACCTTACCAGAGACCCAGTACTTC
CASSLTAGTLPETQYF
>few|.|TRBV11-2|TRBJ1-1|13
TGTGCCAGCAGCCAGACTCCAAACACTGAAGCTTTCTTT
CASSQTPNTEAFF
>once|.|TRBV7-2|TRBJ1-5|13
TGTGCCAGCAGTTTAGAATTCGGTCAGCCCCAGCATTTT
CASSLEFGQPQHF
>.|.|TRBV7-9|TRBJ1-2|13
TGTGCCAGCAGCTTAGATGACAGCGCTGGCTACACCTTC
CASSLDDSAGYTF
>once|TRBD2|TRBV5-4|TRBJ2-5|13
TGTGCCAGCAGCTTGTCGGGAGGAGAGACCCAGTACTTC
CASSLSGGETQYF
>.|.|TRBV18|TRBJ1-2|15
TGTGCCAGCTCACTGGCAACGGGGCCCAACTATGGCTACACCTTC
CASSLATGPNYGYTF
>.|.|TRBV5-1|TRBJ2-3|14
TGCGCCAGCACCCGGGACACCACGGGAGATACGCAGTATTTT
CASTRDTTGDTQYF
>.|.|TRBV4-1|TRBJ1-6|15
TGCGCCAGCAGCCTGTCGACAGCCTATAATTCACCCCTCCACTTT
CASSLSTAYNSPLHF
>.|TRBD1|TRBV7-9|TRBJ2-7|14
TGTGCCAGCAGTATTGGACAGGGGTTCTACGAGCAGTACTTC
CASSIGQGFYEQYF
>once|.|TRBV29-1|TRBJ2-3|14
TGCAGCGTGCCCGGGATATTGGGCACAGATACGCAGTATTTT
CSVPGILGTDTQYF
>.|.|TRBV28|TRBJ2-1|16
TGTGCCAGCAGTTCCTCTAGAGGGAGTCTGGGCAATGAGCAGTTCTTC
CASSSSRGSLGNEQFF
>.|.|TRBV4-3|TRBJ2-7|16
TGCGCCAGCAGCCAAGACCAGAGAAATCCTGTCTACGAGCAGTACTTC
CASSQDQRNPVYEQYF
>once|.|TRBV20-1|TRBJ2-5|11
TGCAGTGCTAGCAACATAGAGACCCAGTACTTC
CSASNIETQYF
>.|.|TRBV10-3|TRBJ2-5|13
TGTGCCATCCGTCGGGGGACGGGGGAGACCCAGTACTTC
CAIRRGTGETQYF
>.|TRBD2|TRBV5-1|TRBJ2-1|17
TGCGCCAGCAGCTTTACGGGACTAGCGGGAGTCCTGAATGAGCAGTTCTTC
CASSFTGLAGVLNEQFF
>.|TRBD1|TRBV19|TRBJ2-7|14
TGTGCCAGTAGCAAACGGGGACAGGGCCACGAGCAGTACTTC
CASSKRGQGHEQYF
>.|.|TRBV27|TRBJ1-4|16
TGTGCCAGCAGTTACCGGGGGCCTGCAACTAATGAAAAACTGTTTTTT
CASSYRGPATNEKLFF
>.|.|TRBV14|TRBJ1-2|14
TGTGCCAGCAGCCTCCCGGGGACTCCCTATGGCTACACCTTC
CASSLPGTPYGYTF